The rows below give T cell receptor beta chains drawn from one sample of a study of shared clonotypes between healthy human individuals. Here immunoSEQ multiplex PCR was the method, and the copy in TCRdb shows in-frame clones only, minus some. The sample contains 300,000 to 400,000 clones, around nine tenths of which appear only once. Sequenced input: memory CD8+ T cells sorted from blood. The receptor set was obtained from a young man in good health. Each CDR3 is given with its conserved first and last residue. The order of the fields is D gene, clone size, V gene, J gene, CDR3 DNA, CDR3 protein. A D gene is named only where the DNA matches it firmly. Part of the rows lack a size; the others show once, few, many or a class for expanded clones.

>TRBD1|.|TRBV7-9|TRBJ2-2
TGTGCCAGCAGCCCGCCAGGGGGAGATAACACCGGGGAGCTGTTTTTT
CASSPPGGDNTGELFF
>.|.|TRBV25-1|TRBJ1-2
TGTGCCAGCAGTGAATGGGCCTCGGGACACCACAACTATGGCTACACCTTC
CASSEWASGHHNYGYTF
>TRBD2|.|TRBV27|TRBJ2-7
TGTGCCAGCAGTTTCGGGGGGGCCCCCTACGAGCAGTACTTC
CASSFGGAPYEQYF
>.|.|TRBV7-9|TRBJ2-3
TGTGCCAGCAGCTTAGCGCCACCGGGGGATACGCAGTATTTT
CASSLAPPGDTQYF
>TRBD1|.|TRBV18|TRBJ1-2
TGTGCCAGCTCACCATCCCAGGGGGCGCGATATGATGGCTACACCTTC
CASSPSQGARYDGYTF
>TRBD1|.|TRBV4-1|TRBJ2-7
TGCGCCAGCAGCCAAACAGGGGTAAGAGCCTACGAGCAGTACTTC
CASSQTGVRAYEQYF
>TRBD2|.|TRBV7-2|TRBJ2-1
TGTGCCAGCAGTAAACTAGCGGGAAATGAGCAGTTCTTC
CASSKLAGNEQFF
>.|many|TRBV14|TRBJ1-4
TGTGCCAGCAGCCAAGATTCGATGCGGGGGTACGGAGAAAAACTGTTTTTT
CASSQDSMRGYGEKLFF
>.|.|TRBV10-3|TRBJ1-1
TGTGCCATCAGTGAGTCGGGACCGACTATGAACACTGAAGCTTTCTTT
CAISESGPTMNTEAFF
>TRBD2|once|TRBV4-1|TRBJ2-7
TGCGCCAGCAGCCAAAATACCGGGACTAGTAACGAGCAGTACTTC
CASSQNTGTSNEQYF
>.|.|TRBV6-1|TRBJ1-5
TGTGCCAGCAGTGAATGGTTCCTAGGCAATCAGCCCCAGCATTTT
CASSEWFLGNQPQHF
>.|.|TRBV2|TRBJ2-1
TGTGCCAGCAGACGGGATCTCTACAATGAGCAGTTCTTC
CASRRDLYNEQFF
>TRBD1|.|TRBV4-1|TRBJ2-1
TGCGCCAGCAGCCACACCCGGGACAGGGGAACTGCCGAGCAGTTCTTC
CASSHTRDRGTAEQFF
>.|.|TRBV11-1|TRBJ2-1
TGTGCCAGCAGCTTAAGCGCCTACAATGAGCAGTTCTTC
CASSLSAYNEQFF
>.|.|TRBV11-2|TRBJ2-2
TGTGCCAGCAGCTTATGGCCATCGACCGGGGAGCTGTTTTTT
CASSLWPSTGELFF
>TRBD2|.|TRBV29-1|TRBJ2-3
TGCAGCGGCTGGGGGACTAGCGGACTCACAGATACGCAGTATTTT
CSGWGTSGLTDTQYF
>TRBD1|once|TRBV27|TRBJ2-7
TGTGCCAGCAGTTCAACGACAGGGGGTGCCTACGAGCAGTACTTC
CASSSTTGGAYEQYF
>TRBD1|.|TRBV5-1|TRBJ1-1
TGCGCCAGCAGCGGAGACTACGGGACAGGGTCCACTGAAGCTTTCTTT
CASSGDYGTGSTEAFF
>.|.|TRBV7-2|TRBJ2-5
TGTGCCAGCAGACTAGAGCGTCGACAAGAGACCCAGTACTTC
CASRLERRQETQYF
>TRBD1|.|TRBV5-4|TRBJ1-1
TGTGCCAGCAGCTTGGGCGCTGAACAGGGGGCCGCATGGGACACTGAAGCTTTCTTT
CASSLGAEQGAAWDTEAFF
>TRBD1|.|TRBV27|TRBJ1-2
TGTGCCAGCAGCCTAGACAGGGCTAACTATGGCTACACCTTC
CASSLDRANYGYTF
>.|.|TRBV5-4|TRBJ2-1
TGTGCCAGCAGCCCGTCGGCAAGCAATGAGCAGTTCTTC
CASSPSASNEQFF
>TRBD2|.|TRBV6-5|TRBJ2-7
TGTGCCAGCAGCCTCCCAGGACTAGCGGACTACGAGCAGTACTTC
CASSLPGLADYEQYF
>TRBD1|.|TRBV7-9|TRBJ2-2
TGTGCCAGCAGACCGGGGACAGGGGGCGCGAACACCGGGGAGCTGTTTTTT
CASRPGTGGANTGELFF
>.|.|TRBV19|TRBJ1-1
TGTGCCAGTAAGAAGGGTAGGGGGACTTTCTTT
CASKKGRGTFF
>.|.|TRBV6-1|TRBJ2-1
TGTGCCAGCAAACAGCTCGGGGGATCCTACAATGAGCAGTTCTTC
CASKQLGGSYNEQFF
>TRBD2|.|TRBV4-3|TRBJ2-3
TGCGCCAGCAGCCAAGATCCCCCTGTAGGCCGGGAGGGGCCGCTGGATACGCAGTATTTT
CASSQDPPVGREGPLDTQYF
>TRBD1|.|TRBV6-1|TRBJ1-5
TGTGCCAGCAGTACCTGGGACAGGGAGAATCAGCCCCAGCATTTT
CASSTWDRENQPQHF
>TRBD1|.|TRBV29-1|TRBJ2-2
TGCAGCGTTGAAGGTCGGGCAGGGGGTATAAACACCGGGGAGCTGTTTTTT
CSVEGRAGGINTGELFF
>TRBD1|.|TRBV13|TRBJ1-3
TGTGCCAGCTCCGGGACAGCGAATCCTGGAAACACCATATATTTT
CASSGTANPGNTIYF
>.|.|TRBV5-6|TRBJ2-7
TGTGCCAGCAGTTTCCGCGGATCCTACGAGCAGTACTTC
CASSFRGSYEQYF
>.|.|TRBV9|TRBJ1-5
TGTGCCAGCAGCGCCGACTTAGGCAATCAGCCCCAGCATTTT
CASSADLGNQPQHF
>TRBD1|.|TRBV19|TRBJ2-7
TGTGCCAGTAGTATGGGGACAGGCTACGAGCAGTACTTC
CASSMGTGYEQYF
>.|.|TRBV27|TRBJ2-1
TGTGCCAGCAGTTTTGGCAAATACAATGAGCAGTTCTTC
CASSFGKYNEQFF
>TRBD2|few|TRBV19|TRBJ2-1
TGTGCCAGTAGGGGACTAGCGGGAGACAGCAATGAGCAGTTCTTC
CASRGLAGDSNEQFF
>.|.|TRBV4-3|TRBJ1-1
TGCGCCAGCAGCCAAGTTTGGTCTTATCGGAATGAAGCTTTCTTT
CASSQVWSYRNEAFF
>.|.|TRBV7-8|TRBJ2-7
TGTGCCAGCAGCTTAGCCCGAAGGGACCTACTGAGGGGGGACGAGCAGTACTTC
CASSLARRDLLRGDEQYF
>TRBD1|.|TRBV9|TRBJ2-7
TGTGCCAGCAGCGCGACGGACAGGGACTACGAGCAGTACTTC
CASSATDRDYEQYF
>.|.|TRBV11-1|TRBJ2-7
TGTGCCAGCAGCCCGGGACTCGCTATCTCCTACGAGCAGTACTTC
CASSPGLAISYEQYF
>.|.|TRBV7-2|TRBJ1-4
TGTGCCAGCAGTCCAGGGGCTCTTAATGAAAAACTGTTTTTT
CASSPGALNEKLFF
>.|.|TRBV5-6|TRBJ1-5
TGTGCCAGCAGCTTGGGTGGCGGGCCCCAGCATTTT
CASSLGGGPQHF
>.|.|TRBV4-1|TRBJ1-1
TGCGCCAGCAGCCAAGGTGGACAGAAAAACACTGAAGCTTTCTTT
CASSQGGQKNTEAFF
>.|.|TRBV2|TRBJ1-2
TGTGCCAGCAGCGATGACCGAAACCAAATGGACTATGGCTACACCTTC
CASSDDRNQMDYGYTF
>TRBD1|.|TRBV5-4|TRBJ1-1
TGTGCCAGCACCGTGACAGGGGGCCTTGAAGCTTTCTTT
CASTVTGGLEAFF
>TRBD1|once|TRBV7-9|TRBJ1-2
TGTGCCAGCAGCTTAGTTGACAGGGAATATGGCTACACCTTC
CASSLVDREYGYTF
>TRBD2|.|TRBV2|TRBJ2-7
TGTGCCAGCAGTGAAGACGGGGGGGCCAACGAGCAGTACTTC
CASSEDGGANEQYF
>.|.|TRBV9|TRBJ2-5
TGTGCCAGCAGCCCTCCGGCGGGACGGTACCAAGAGACCCAGTACTTC
CASSPPAGRYQETQYF
>.|once|TRBV14|TRBJ1-6
TGTGCCAGCAGCCTGGGAATTGGTTCACCCCTCCACTTT
CASSLGIGSPLHF
>.|.|TRBV6-6|TRBJ1-1
TGTGCCAGCAGTTACGACCCTCAGCTGAACACTGAAGCTTTCTTT
CASSYDPQLNTEAFF